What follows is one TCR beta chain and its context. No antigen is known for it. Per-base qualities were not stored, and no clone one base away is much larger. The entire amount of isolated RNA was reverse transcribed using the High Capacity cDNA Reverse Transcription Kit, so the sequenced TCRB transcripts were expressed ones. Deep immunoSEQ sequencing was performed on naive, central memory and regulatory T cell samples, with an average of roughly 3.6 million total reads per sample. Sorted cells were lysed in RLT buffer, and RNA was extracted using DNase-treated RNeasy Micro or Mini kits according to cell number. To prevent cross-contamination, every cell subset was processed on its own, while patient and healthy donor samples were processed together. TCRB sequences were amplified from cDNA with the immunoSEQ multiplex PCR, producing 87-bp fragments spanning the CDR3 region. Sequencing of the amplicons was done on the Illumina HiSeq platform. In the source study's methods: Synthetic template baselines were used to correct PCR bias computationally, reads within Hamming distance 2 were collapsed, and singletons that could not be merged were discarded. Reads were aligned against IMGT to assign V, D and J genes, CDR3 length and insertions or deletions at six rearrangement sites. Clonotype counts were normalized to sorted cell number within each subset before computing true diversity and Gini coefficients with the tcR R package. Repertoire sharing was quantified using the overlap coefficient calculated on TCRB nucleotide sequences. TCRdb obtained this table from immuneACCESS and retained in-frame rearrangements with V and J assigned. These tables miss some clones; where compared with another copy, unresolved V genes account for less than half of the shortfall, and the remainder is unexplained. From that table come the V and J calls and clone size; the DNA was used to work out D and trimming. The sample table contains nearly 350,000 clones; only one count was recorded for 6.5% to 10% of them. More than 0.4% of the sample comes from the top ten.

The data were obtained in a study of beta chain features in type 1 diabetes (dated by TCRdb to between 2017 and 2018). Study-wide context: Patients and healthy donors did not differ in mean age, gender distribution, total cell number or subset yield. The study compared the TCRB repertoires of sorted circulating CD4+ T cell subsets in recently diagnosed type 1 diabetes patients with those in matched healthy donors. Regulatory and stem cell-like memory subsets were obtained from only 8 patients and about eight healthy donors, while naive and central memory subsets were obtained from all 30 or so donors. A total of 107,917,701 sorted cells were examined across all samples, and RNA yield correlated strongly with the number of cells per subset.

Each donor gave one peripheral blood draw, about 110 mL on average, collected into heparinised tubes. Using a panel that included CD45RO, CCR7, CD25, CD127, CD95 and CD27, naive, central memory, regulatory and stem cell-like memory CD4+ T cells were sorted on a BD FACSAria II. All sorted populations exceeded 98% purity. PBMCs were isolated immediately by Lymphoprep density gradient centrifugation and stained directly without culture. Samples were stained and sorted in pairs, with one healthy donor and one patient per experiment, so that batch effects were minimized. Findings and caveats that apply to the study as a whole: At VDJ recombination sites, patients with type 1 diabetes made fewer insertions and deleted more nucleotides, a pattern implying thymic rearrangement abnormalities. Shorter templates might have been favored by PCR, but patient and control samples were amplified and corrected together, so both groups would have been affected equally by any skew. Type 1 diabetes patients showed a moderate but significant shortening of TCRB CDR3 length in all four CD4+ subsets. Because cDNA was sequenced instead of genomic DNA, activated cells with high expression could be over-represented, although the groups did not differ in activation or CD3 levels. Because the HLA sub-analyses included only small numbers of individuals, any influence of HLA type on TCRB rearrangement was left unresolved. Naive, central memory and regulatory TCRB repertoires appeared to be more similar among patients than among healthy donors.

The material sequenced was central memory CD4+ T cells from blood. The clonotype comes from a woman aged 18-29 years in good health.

The encoded CDR3 is CASSVQHSGANVLTF. The DNA sequence is TGTGCCAGCAGCGTACAGCACTCTGGGGCCAACGTCCTGACTTTC. This receptor chain uses TRBV9 and TRBJ2-6; the D segment cannot be called with confidence. The CDR3 has 15 amino acids, counting the end cysteine and phenylalanine. Only the CDR3 portion is preserved as DNA: 45 bases, with reading frame beginning at the first base. The germline V gene sets CDR1 to SGDLS and CDR2 to YYNGEE. V and J lose 1 base and 0 bases, and a span of 5 bases separates them.